The rows below give T cell receptor beta chains drawn from one sample of a study of T cells in Graves' hyperthyroidism and ophthalmopathy. MiXCR was run by TCRdb on the multiplex PCR reads, yielding one entry per CDR3 protein. This table has under 350,000 distinct CDR3 sequences, about a sixth appearing once. The sequenced sample consisted of blood. These receptors all stem from a woman aged 55 to 70 with Graves' ophthalmopathy. The CDR3 runs from the conserved cysteine through the conserved F or W. The D gene is left open where the match is weak. Size is stated for part of the rows, as once, few or many counts, or as a class when the clone is expanded.

cdr3_aa | v_call | d_call | clone_size
CASSQNTQGRNGYTF | TRBV7-2 | - | -
CASSQQGAGGYTF | TRBV3-1 | TRBD1 | many
CASSSSTLWLTKSDTQYF | TRBV7-2 | - | many
CASSRGQETYEQYF | TRBV14 | - | -
CASSPGQVYEQYF | TRBV5-1 | TRBD1 | many
CASQGGPYTEAFF | TRBV6-1 | TRBD1 | -
CASTQTRDGAYEQYF | TRBV7-9 | - | few
CASSELEGAEASF | TRBV2 | TRBD1 | -
CASSVGGGAIYNEQFF | TRBV9 | TRBD2 | -
CASSFPASSNQPQHF | TRBV28 | - | many
CASSLDGQVNYGYTF | TRBV5-1 | TRBD1 | many
CASTLGTSGYNEQFF | TRBV7-2 | TRBD2 | many
CASGTGEGTEAFF | TRBV5-1 | TRBD1 | -
CASSQVWLGQGSIGYGYTF | TRBV4-2 | - | few
CASSWGRGSYEQYF | TRBV5-8 | - | -
CAISELRSLLVYEQYF | TRBV10-3 | - | many
CASSLMGTANTEAFF | TRBV7-9 | - | -
CASSLEDRVYYEQYF | TRBV11-2 | TRBD1 | few
CASSAGLAGTDTQYF | TRBV2 | - | once
CASSYPDGQNF | TRBV6-5 | - | few
CASNPGLAGGPGRETQYF | TRBV28 | TRBD2 | -
CASSQSGTGQETQYF | TRBV4-3 | - | many
CASSQESGLVGLYNEQSF | TRBV4-2 | - | -
CASSPKEGARHEQYF | TRBV11-1 | - | many
CASSFSLDNSPLHF | TRBV7-2 | - | many
CATSARDREMDIQYF | TRBV24-1 | TRBD1 | -
CASSLGSSDSEQYF | TRBV5-4 | - | -
CASSQDSGGSGYTF | TRBV4-2 | - | many
CASSFHPGRGGNEQFF | TRBV12-3/TRBV12-4 | - | many
CASSRGKADTQYF | TRBV7-3 | - | many
CASRPGVNTEAFF | TRBV5-1 | - | many
CASSIGRGLHQPQHF | TRBV19 | - | few
CASSEAFRISYEQYF | TRBV6-1 | - | few
CASSERGLAEGDTQYF | TRBV11-2 | TRBD2 | -
CATSTGGSRGYTF | TRBV6-2/TRBV6-3 | - | -
CASSGAQPQHF | TRBV6-1 | - | many
CATSPGQYYGYTF | TRBV24-1 | - | many
CASSLVWGGVTEAFF | TRBV7-2 | - | many
CASSSLSADTQYF | TRBV7-9 | - | many
CASLDGYSEKLFF | TRBV12-5 | - | -
CASSQGLAGYQETQYF | TRBV3-1 | TRBD2 | many
CASGPGLAGVDEQFF | TRBV7-2 | TRBD2 | -
CSARRGTANSETQYF | TRBV20-1 | TRBD2 | many
CSASSRNSNQPQHF | TRBV20-1 | - | many
CASSLAGQGYTYEQYF | TRBV28 | TRBD1 | many
CATSRVDPTSYNEQFF | TRBV15 | - | few
CASSVAGVADTQYF | TRBV25-1 | - | few
CASSLARNRGYF | TRBV7-2 | - | few
CASSVPPGPKETQYF | TRBV5-5 | - | -
CASSSTGTGTQYF | TRBV5-1 | - | many
CASSKGGTSSYNEQFF | TRBV7-7 | - | many
CSARLEDKDRETRYF | TRBV20-1 | - | -
CASSQDGLAGNEQFF | TRBV3-1 | TRBD2 | many